This T cell receptor (beta chain) was sequenced for a study of response to subunit inactivated influenza vaccine. V gave up 9 bases and J gave up 6 bases, with 13 bases separating them. The CDR3 is 12 residues long. The count of this clonotype is one. TCRdb fed the RT-PCR reads into MiXCR, producing one record per CDR3 protein. The sample contains about 700,000 distinct CDR3 sequences, approximately 14% of which appear only once. This clonotype was obtained from a man aged 50 to 59 who received an inactivated influenza vaccine. The chain has TRBV12-3 or TRBV12-4 and TRBJ2-3; no firm D call. The material sequenced was PBMCs from blood, taken 14 to 15 days before vaccination. As DNA, the CDR3 is TGTGCCAGTAATAGCTTGGGTGATACGCAGTATTTT. Residues: CASNSLGDTQYF.